These T cell receptor beta chains were read from a single sample in a study of OX40 agonist ivuxolimab in advanced cancers. Libraries were prepared by immunoSEQ multiplex PCR; TCRdb keeps only in-frame clonotypes and omits some of them. The table shows 80,000 or so clones, with about 88% occurring only once. Sequenced here: CD4+ or CD8+ T cells sorted from blood, sampled in a trial of the OX40 agonist ivuxolimab. All receptors come from an adult with an advanced solid tumor such as melanoma, head and neck, liver or kidney cancer. CDR3s include the opening cysteine and the closing phenylalanine or tryptophan. The D gene is left open where the match is weak. Not all rows give a size; the values are once, few, many and, for expanded clones, a class.

TRBV7-8	TRBJ1-3	TRBD1	.	CASSLVWGGGGFGNTIYF	TGTGCCAGCAGCTTAGTTTGGGGTGGAGGGGGCTTTGGAAACACCATATATTTT
TRBV18	TRBJ2-3	.	.	CASSPLDSTDTQYF	TGTGCCAGCTCACCCCTGGACAGCACAGATACGCAGTATTTT
TRBV2	TRBJ2-2	TRBD2	.	CASRASGRQAGELFF	TGTGCCAGCAGGGCTAGCGGGAGGCAAGCCGGGGAGCTGTTTTTT
TRBV21-1	TRBJ1-2	.	.	CASSVRDPLFALRGYTF	TGTGCCAGCAGCGTCCGGGACCCCCTCTTCGCCTTGCGGGGCTACACCTTC
TRBV18	TRBJ2-3	.	.	CASSDTVDTQYF	TGTGCCAGCTCAGATACGGTAGATACGCAGTATTTT
TRBV15	TRBJ1-6	TRBD1	.	CATSKGQGGSPLHF	TGTGCCACCAGCAAGGGACAGGGGGGTTCACCCCTCCACTTT
TRBV5-1	TRBJ2-1	TRBD2	.	CASSLASGSSYNEQFF	TGCGCCAGCAGCTTGGCAAGCGGGAGCTCCTACAATGAGCAGTTCTTC
TRBV11-3	TRBJ2-3	.	.	CASATDRIKPSTDTQYF	TGTGCCAGCGCAACCGACAGAATAAAGCCTAGCACAGATACGCAGTATTTT
TRBV28	TRBJ1-2	.	.	CASSSNYGYTF	TGTGCCAGCAGTAGTAACTATGGCTACACCTTC
TRBV5-1	TRBJ2-2	TRBD1	once	CASSRGPTGGDGELFF	TGCGCCAGCAGCCGGGGGCCAACAGGGGGCGACGGGGAGCTGTTTTTT
TRBV4-2	TRBJ2-5	.	.	CASSLRGPGTNQETQYF	TGTGCCAGCAGCCTCAGGGGGCCGGGGACTAACCAAGAGACCCAGTACTTC